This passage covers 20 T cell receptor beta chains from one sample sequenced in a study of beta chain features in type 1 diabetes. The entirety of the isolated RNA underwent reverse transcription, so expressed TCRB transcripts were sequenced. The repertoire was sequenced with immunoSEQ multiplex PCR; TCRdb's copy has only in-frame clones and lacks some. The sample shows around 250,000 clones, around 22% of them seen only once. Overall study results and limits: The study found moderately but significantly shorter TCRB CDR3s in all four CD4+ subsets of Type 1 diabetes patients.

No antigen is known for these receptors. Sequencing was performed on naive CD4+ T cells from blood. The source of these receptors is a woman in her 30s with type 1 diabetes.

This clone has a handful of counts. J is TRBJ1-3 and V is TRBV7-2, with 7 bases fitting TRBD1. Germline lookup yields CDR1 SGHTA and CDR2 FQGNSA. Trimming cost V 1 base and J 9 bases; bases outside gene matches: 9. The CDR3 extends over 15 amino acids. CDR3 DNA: TGTGCCAGCAGCTTAGTGACAGGGCAGGGTGGCACCATATATTTT. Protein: CASSLVTGQGGTIYF.

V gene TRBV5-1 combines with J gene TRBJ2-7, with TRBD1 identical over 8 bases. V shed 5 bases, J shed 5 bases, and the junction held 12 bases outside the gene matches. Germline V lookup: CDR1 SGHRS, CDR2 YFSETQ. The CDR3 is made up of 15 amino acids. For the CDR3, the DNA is TGCGCCAGCAGACCCACAGGGGGGCCTCAAGACGAGCAGTACTTC. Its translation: CASRPTGGPQDEQYF.

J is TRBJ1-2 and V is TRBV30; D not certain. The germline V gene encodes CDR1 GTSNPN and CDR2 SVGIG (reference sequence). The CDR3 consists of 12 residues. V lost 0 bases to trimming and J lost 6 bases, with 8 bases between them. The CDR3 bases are TGTGCCTGGAGTGTATGGCAGAATGGCTACACCTTC. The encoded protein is CAWSVWQNGYTF.

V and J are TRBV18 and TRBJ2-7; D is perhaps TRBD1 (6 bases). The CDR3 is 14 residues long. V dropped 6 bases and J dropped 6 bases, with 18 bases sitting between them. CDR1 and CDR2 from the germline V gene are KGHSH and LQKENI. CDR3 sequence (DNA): TGTGCCAGCTCGCTAGGAACAGGGTCCGGCGAGCAGTACTTC. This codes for CASSLGTGSGEQYF.

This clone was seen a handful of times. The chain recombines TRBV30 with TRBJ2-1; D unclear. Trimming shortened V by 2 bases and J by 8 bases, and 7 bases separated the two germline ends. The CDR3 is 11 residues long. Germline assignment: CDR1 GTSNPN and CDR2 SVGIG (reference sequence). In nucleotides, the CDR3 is TGTGCCTGGAGTATTTCCGATGAGCAGTTCTTC. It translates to CAWSISDEQFF.

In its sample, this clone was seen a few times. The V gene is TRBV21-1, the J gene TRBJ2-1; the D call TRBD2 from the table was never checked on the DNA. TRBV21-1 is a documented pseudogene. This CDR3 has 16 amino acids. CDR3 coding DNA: TGTGCCAGCAGCAAAGGTGCGGGAGGAAATGCGAATGAGCAGTTCTTC. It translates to CASSKGAGGNANEQFF.

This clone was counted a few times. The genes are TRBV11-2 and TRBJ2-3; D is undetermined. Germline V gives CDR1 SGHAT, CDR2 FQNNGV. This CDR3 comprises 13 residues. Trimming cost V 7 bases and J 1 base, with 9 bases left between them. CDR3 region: CASKLVGTDTQYF. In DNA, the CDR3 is TGTGCCAGCAAGTTAGTGGGCACAGATACGCAGTATTTT.

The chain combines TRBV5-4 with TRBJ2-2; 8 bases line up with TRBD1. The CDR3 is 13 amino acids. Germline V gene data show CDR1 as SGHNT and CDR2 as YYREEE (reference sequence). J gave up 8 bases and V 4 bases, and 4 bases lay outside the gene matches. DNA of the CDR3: TGTGCCAGCAGCCCTCGGACAGGGGGGGAGCTGTTTTTT. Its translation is CASSPRTGGELFF.

This CDR3 reads CASRLPGTGNTGELFF. The CDR3 bases are TGTGCCAGCAGACTCCCCGGGACAGGGAACACCGGGGAGCTGTTTTTT. V gene TRBV11-2 combines with J gene TRBJ2-2; 8 bases agree with TRBD1. CDR1 is SGHAT, CDR2 FQNNGV, per germline. The ends lost 6 bases at V and 1 base at J; junction bases unmatched: 7. This CDR3 region has 16 residues.

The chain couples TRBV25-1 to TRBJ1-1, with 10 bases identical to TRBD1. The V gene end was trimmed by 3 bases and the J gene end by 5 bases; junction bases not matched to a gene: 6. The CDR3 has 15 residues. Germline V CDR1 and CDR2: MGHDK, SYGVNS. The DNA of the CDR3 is TGTGCCAGCAGTGACCCCGGGACAGGGGAGACTGAAGCTTTCTTT. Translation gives CASSDPGTGETEAFF.

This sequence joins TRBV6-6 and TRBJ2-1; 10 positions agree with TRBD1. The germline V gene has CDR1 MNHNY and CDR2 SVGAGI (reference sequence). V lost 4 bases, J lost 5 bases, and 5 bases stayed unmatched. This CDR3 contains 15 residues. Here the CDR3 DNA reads TGTGCCAGCAGTTTGGGACAGGGGATACACAATGAGCAGTTCTTC. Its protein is CASSLGQGIHNEQFF.

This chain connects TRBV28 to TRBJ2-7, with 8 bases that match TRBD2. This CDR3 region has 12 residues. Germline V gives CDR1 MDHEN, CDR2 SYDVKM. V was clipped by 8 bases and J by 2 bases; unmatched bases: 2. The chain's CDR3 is CASLAGPYEQYF. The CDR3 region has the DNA TGTGCCAGCTTAGCGGGGCCCTACGAGCAGTACTTC.

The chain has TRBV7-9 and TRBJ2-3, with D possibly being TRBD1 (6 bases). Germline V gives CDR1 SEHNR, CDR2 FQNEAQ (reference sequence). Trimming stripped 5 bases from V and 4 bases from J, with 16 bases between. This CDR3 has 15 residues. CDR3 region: CASSEQGGIADTQYF. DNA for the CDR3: TGTGCCAGCAGCGAACAGGGTGGAATCGCAGATACGCAGTATTTT.

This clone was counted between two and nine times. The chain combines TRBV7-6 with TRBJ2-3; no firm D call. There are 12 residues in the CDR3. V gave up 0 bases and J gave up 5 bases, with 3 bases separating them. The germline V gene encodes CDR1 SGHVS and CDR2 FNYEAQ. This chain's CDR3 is CASSLAVDTQYF. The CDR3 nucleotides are TGTGCCAGCAGCTTAGCCGTAGATACGCAGTATTTT.

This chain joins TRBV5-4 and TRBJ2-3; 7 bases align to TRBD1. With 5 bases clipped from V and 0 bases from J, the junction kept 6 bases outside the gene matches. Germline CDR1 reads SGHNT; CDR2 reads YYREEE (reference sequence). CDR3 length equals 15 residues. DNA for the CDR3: TGTGCCAGCAGACCGGACAGGTTTAGCACAGATACGCAGTATTTT. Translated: CASRPDRFSTDTQYF. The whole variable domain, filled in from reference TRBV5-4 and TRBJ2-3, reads ETGVTQSPTHLIKTRGQQVTLRCSSQSGHNTVSWYQQALGQGPQFIFQYYREEENGRGNFPPRFSGLQFPNYSSELNVNALELDDSALYLCASRPDRFSTDTQYFGPGTRLTVL.

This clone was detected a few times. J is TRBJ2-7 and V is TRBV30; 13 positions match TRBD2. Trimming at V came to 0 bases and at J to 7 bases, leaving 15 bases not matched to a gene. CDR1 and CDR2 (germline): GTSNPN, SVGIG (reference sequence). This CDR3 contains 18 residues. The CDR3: CAWSVRRTSGRRSREQYF. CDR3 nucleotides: TGTGCCTGGAGTGTACGGAGGACTAGCGGGAGAAGATCGCGTGAGCAGTACTTC.

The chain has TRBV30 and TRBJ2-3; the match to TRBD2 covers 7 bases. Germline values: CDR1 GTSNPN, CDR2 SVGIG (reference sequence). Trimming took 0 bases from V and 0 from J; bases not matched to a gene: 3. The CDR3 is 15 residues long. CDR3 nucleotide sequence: TGTGCCTGGAGTGTGGCAGCGGGAAGCACAGATACGCAGTATTTT. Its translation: CAWSVAAGSTDTQYF.

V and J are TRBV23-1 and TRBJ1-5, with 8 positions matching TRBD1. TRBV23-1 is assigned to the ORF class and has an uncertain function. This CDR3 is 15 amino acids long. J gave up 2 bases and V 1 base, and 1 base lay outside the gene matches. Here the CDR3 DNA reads TGCGCCAGCAGTCAATACAGGGGGGGCAATCAGCCCCAGCATTTT. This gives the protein CASSQYRGGNQPQHF.

CDR3 bases: TGCAGCGTGACTAGCGACTCCTCCTACAATGAGCAGTTCTTC. Translated: CSVTSDSSYNEQFF. This rearrangement joins TRBV29-1 to TRBJ2-1; 8 bases line up with TRBD2. J gave up 0 bases and V 6 bases, and 4 bases lay outside the gene matches. The CDR3 loop spans 14 amino acids. Germline CDR1 SQVTM, CDR2 ANQGSEA.

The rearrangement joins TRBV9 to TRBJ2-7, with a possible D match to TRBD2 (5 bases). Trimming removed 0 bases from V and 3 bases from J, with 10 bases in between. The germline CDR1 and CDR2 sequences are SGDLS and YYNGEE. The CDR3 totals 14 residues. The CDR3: CASSVEGGLYEQYF. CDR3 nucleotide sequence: TGTGCCAGCAGCGTAGAGGGCGGACTCTACGAGCAGTACTTC.